The next 16 T cell receptor beta chains were all read from a single sample in a study of T-cell memory formation after mild COVID-19. Each CDR3 protein gets one entry after TCRdb re-called the 5' RACE reads with MiXCR. In the table there are around 530,000 distinct CDR3 sequences, roughly 20% of which are singletons. The sequenced sample consisted of PBMCs or a T cell subset sorted from them (not recorded which). These TCRs come from an adult woman who had mild COVID-19 (a few samples of this study predate the infection). Cell type and time point are not known.

Only a few counts were recorded for this clonotype. This chain uses TRBV5-1 with TRBJ1-1; D is undetermined. V was trimmed by 3 bases and J by 4 bases, leaving 16 bases between them. Per germline, CDR1 SGHRS and CDR2 YFSETQ. The CDR3 sequence is 15 residues long. The CDR3 sequence is CASSSRGEGFTEAFF. CDR3 bases: TGCGCCAGCAGCTCCCGGGGAGAGGGTTTCACTGAAGCTTTCTTT. The variable domain in full, with the rest retrieved from reference TRBV5-1 and TRBJ1-1, is KAGVTQTPRYLIKTRGQQVTLSCSPISGHRSVSWYQQTPGQGLQFLFEYFSETQRNKGNFPGRFSGRQFSNSRSEMNVSTLELGDSALYLCASSSRGEGFTEAFFGQGTRLTVV.

The chain is built from TRBV6-5 and TRBJ2-3; D is undetermined. V was trimmed by 0 bases and J by 0 bases, leaving 10 bases between them. CDR1 is MNHEY and CDR2 is SVGAGI in the germline V gene. The CDR3 spans 16 residues. The CDR3 DNA follows: TGTGCCAGCAGTTACTCTGCCCGGGTGAGCACAGATACGCAGTATTTT. Amino acids: CASSYSARVSTDTQYF.

This chain uses TRBV11-2 with TRBJ2-7; tentative D call: TRBD1 (6 bases). The CDR3 loop spans 14 amino acids. V was pared by 6 bases and J by 2 bases, with 14 bases between. The V gene's germline CDR1 is SGHAT and CDR2 FQNNGV. For the CDR3, the DNA is TGTGCCAGCAGGGAAGACAGGCTCGCCTACGAGCAGTACTTC. Encoded protein: CASREDRLAYEQYF.

The chain uses TRBV20-1 and TRBJ2-5; 8 nucleotides match TRBD1. V lost 1 base and J lost 7; bases outside the gene matches: 2. Germline V gene sequence: CDR1 DFQATT, CDR2 SNEGSKA (reference sequence). The CDR3 has 12 amino acids. This CDR3 reads CSARVQGGTQYF. The CDR3 DNA is TGCAGTGCTAGAGTACAGGGGGGGACCCAGTACTTC.

This clonotype was found once. The V and J genes are TRBV29-1 and TRBJ2-3, with D possibly being TRBD2 (6 bases). Germline V CDR1 and CDR2: SQVTM, ANQGSEA. The CDR3 loop spans 13 amino acids. The V end was cut by 4 bases, the J end by 0 bases, with 8 bases between. CDR3 amino acids: CSVGGRSTDTQYF. DNA for the CDR3: TGCAGCGTTGGAGGGAGGAGCACAGATACGCAGTATTTT.

This clonotype was seen only a few times. The chain employs TRBV2 and TRBJ1-5; no reliable D call. Germline CDR1 and CDR2: SNHLY and FYNNEI. This CDR3 has 16 residues. Trimming cost V 3 bases and J 1 base, with 13 bases left between them. The CDR3 here is CASSDRFSASNQPQHF. Written as DNA, the CDR3 is TGTGCCAGCAGTGACAGGTTCTCCGCCAGCAATCAGCCCCAGCATTTT.

The chain uses TRBV7-2 and TRBJ2-3, with D uncertain. Germline values: CDR1 SGHTA, CDR2 FQGNSA. The CDR3 length is 13 residues. Trimming removed 5 bases from V and 5 bases from J, with 11 bases in between. The CDR3 here is CASSRGREDTQYF. For the CDR3, the DNA is TGTGCCAGCAGCCGAGGAAGGGAAGATACGCAGTATTTT.

Concerning this clonotype: This could be a read error, since a much larger clone is one nucleotide away. The V gene is TRBV12-3 or TRBV12-4, the J gene TRBJ2-1; no clear D gene. This CDR3 region has 11 residues. The V gene lost 1 base and the J gene lost 9 bases, with 4 bases spanning the gap. The CDR3: CASSLGFEQFF. The CDR3 DNA reads TGTGCCAGCAGTTTAGGTTTTGAGCAGTTCTTC.

The chain uses TRBV20-1 and TRBJ2-2; tentative D call: TRBD2 (6 bases). This CDR3 contains 15 residues. Per germline, CDR1 DFQATT and CDR2 SNEGSKA (reference sequence). V dropped 0 bases and J dropped 3 bases, with 11 bases sitting between them. The CDR3 coding sequence is TGCAGTGCTAGAGACGGACGGAGGGACACCGGGGAGCTGTTTTTT. As protein: CSARDGRRDTGELFF.

The chain has TRBV27 and TRBJ2-7, with 8 nucleotides matching TRBD2. Germline V CDR1 and CDR2: MNHEY, SMNVEV (reference sequence). With 7 bases clipped from V and 5 bases from J, the junction kept 10 bases outside the gene matches. The CDR3 has 14 amino acids. The CDR3 reads CASKLLAGLHEQYF. The CDR3 coding sequence is TGTGCCAGCAAGCTCCTAGCGGGCCTTCACGAGCAGTACTTC.

This rearrangement joins TRBV7-8 to TRBJ2-1; the D is unclear. The CDR3 runs to 12 residues. Germline values: CDR1 SGHVS, CDR2 FQNEAQ. V lost 5 bases and J 9 bases, leaving 11 bases between the germline ends. The CDR3 nucleotides read TGTGCCAGCAGCCCCAAGGGTGGTGAGCAGTTCTTC. It specifies CASSPKGGEQFF.

The genes are TRBV25-1 and TRBJ2-1; 9 bases line up with TRBD1. Per the germline V gene, CDR1 is MGHDK and CDR2 is SYGVNS. The CDR3 totals 15 residues. J was trimmed by 7 bases and V by 6 bases; bases with no gene match: 10. The CDR3 bases are TGTGCCAGCAGGGACTCCGGGACAGGGTGGAATGAGCAGTTCTTC. This gives the protein CASRDSGTGWNEQFF.

This clonotype was found a few times. The gene calls are TRBV14 and TRBJ1-1, with a tentative D call TRBD1 (6 bases). Germline CDR1 is SGHDN and CDR2 is FVKESK. The CDR3 is made up of 14 amino acids. V gave up 1 base and J gave up 4 bases, with 10 bases separating them. The CDR3: CASSQVRTATEAFF. DNA for the CDR3: TGTGCCAGCAGCCAAGTACGGACAGCCACTGAAGCTTTCTTT. Full variable domain (outside the CDR3, taken from reference TRBV14 and TRBJ1-1): EAGVTQFPSHSVIEKGQTVTLRCDPISGHDNLYWYRRVMGKEIKFLLHFVKESKQDESGMPNNRFLAERTGGTYSTLKVQPAELEDSGVYFCASSQVRTATEAFFGQGTRLTVV.

The chain links TRBV5-4 to TRBJ1-2; no clear D gene. Per germline, CDR1 SGHNT and CDR2 YYREEE (reference sequence). The CDR3 totals 12 residues. The ends were cut back, 4 bases at V and 7 bases at J, with 11 bases in the middle. The CDR3 protein is CASSAGSGGYTF. The DNA of the CDR3 is TGTGCCAGCAGCGCGGGGTCCGGTGGCTACACCTTC.

The chain recombines TRBV6-6 with TRBJ2-1, with 7 positions matching TRBD1. CDR1 is MNHNY and CDR2 is SVGAGI in the germline V gene (reference sequence). Trimming cost V 7 bases and J 0 bases; bases outside gene matches: 18. CDR3 length: 19 amino acids. The CDR3 protein is CASIPRQGPGSSSYNEQFF. CDR3 coding DNA: TGTGCCAGCATTCCACGACAGGGCCCCGGCTCGAGCTCCTACAATGAGCAGTTCTTC.

A few counts support this clonotype. The V gene is TRBV7-9, the J gene TRBJ1-1; maybe TRBD1 (6 bases). Germline values: CDR1 SEHNR, CDR2 FQNEAQ (reference sequence). Between the trimmed V and J ends, which lost 3 bases and 0 bases, there was a span of 11 bases. CDR3 length equals 15 residues. Here the CDR3 DNA reads TGTGCCAGCAGCTTTCCGGGACATATGAACACTGAAGCTTTCTTT. Amino acids: CASSFPGHMNTEAFF.